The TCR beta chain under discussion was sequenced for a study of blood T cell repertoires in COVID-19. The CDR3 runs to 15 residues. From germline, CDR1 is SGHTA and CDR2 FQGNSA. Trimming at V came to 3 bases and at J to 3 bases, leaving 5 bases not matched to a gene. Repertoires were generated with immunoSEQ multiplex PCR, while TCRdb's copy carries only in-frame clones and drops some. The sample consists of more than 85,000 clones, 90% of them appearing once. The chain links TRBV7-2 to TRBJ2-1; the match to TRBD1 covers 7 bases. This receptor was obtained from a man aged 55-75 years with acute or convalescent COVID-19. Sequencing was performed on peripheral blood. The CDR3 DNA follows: TGTGCCAGCAGCTTCCGGGACAGTCTCTACAATGAGCAGTTCTTC. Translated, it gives CASSFRDSLYNEQFF. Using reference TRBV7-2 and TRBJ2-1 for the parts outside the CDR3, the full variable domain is GAGVSQSPSNKVTEKGKDVELRCDPISGHTALYWYRQSLGQGLEFLIYFQGNSAPDKSGLPSDRFSAERTGGSVSTLTIQRTQQEDSAVYLCASSFRDSLYNEQFFGPGTRLTVL.